This T cell receptor beta chain was captured in a study of blood T cell repertoires in COVID-19. Across the whole study: Collection of acute and convalescent COVID-19 samples took place in the United States, Italy and Spain. PBMCs, B-cell-depleted T cells, or T cells provided the cDNA or gDNA that made up the material.

The authors' processing: Estimates of nucleated cell counts were drawn from the amplification of reference gene primers. The data were produced by immunoSEQ multiplex PCR, yet TCRdb's version contains in-frame clones alone and is incomplete. V, J and clone size derive from that table, while D and trimming were established from the DNA sequence. This table holds 100,000 to 150,000 clones, approximately 71% found once. The receptor was isolated from a woman between 65 and 79 years old with acute or convalescent COVID-19. Material: peripheral blood.

The CDR3 loop is CATTRQGAYNEQFF. The CDR3, as DNA: TGTGCCACCACTCGACAGGGGGCTTACAATGAGCAGTTCTTC. This chain links TRBV27 with TRBJ2-1, with 10 bases identical to TRBD1. The germline gives CDR1 MNHEY, CDR2 SMNVEV (reference sequence). The V segment lost 10 bases and the J segment 4 bases; nucleotides outside the gene matches: 7. There are 14 residues in the CDR3.